This T cell receptor (beta chain) was found in a study of human T cells and chemical hapten exposure. With 5 bases removed from V and 2 bases from J, the gap between germline ends came to 21 bases. CDR3 length: 17 residues. The germline CDR1 and CDR2 sequences are MNHEY and SMNVEV (reference sequence). Each CDR3 protein gets one entry after TCRdb re-called the RACE reads with MiXCR. The sample has approximately 90,000 distinct CDR3 sequences, roughly 8.5% seen once. Time point given: pre-sensitization, week 0. Treatment reported: therapeutic diphenylcyclopropenone sensitization with weekly scalp DPC. The source is a man aged 40-55 years with alopecia areata. Some clones in this sample may be carry-over from other donors' samples. The starting material was whole blood, obtained in connection with sensitization to the hapten diphenylcyclopropenone (DPC). The J gene is TRBJ1-2, the V gene TRBV27; D gene ambiguous. The CDR3 coding sequence is TGTGCCAGCAGTCCTCGACACCAGTCAGGCGTCAACTATGGCTACACCTTC. Amino acid sequence: CASSPRHQSGVNYGYTF.